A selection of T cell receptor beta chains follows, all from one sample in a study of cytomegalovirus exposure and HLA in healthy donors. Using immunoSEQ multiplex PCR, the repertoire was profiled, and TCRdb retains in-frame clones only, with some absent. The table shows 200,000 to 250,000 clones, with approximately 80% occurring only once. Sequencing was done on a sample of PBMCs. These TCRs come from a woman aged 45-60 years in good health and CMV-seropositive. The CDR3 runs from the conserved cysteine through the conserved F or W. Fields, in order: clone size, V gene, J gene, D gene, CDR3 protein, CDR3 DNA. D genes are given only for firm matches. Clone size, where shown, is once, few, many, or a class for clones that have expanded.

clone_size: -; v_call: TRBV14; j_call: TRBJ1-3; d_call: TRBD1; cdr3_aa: CASSQDRWDRVFPSGNTIYF; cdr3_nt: TGTGCCAGCAGCCAAGATCGGTGGGACAGGGTTTTCCCCTCTGGAAACACCATATATTTT
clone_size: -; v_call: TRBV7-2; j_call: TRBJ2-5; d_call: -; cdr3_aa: CASSLGLQETQYF; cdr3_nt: TGTGCCAGCAGCTTAGGGCTTCAAGAGACCCAGTACTTC
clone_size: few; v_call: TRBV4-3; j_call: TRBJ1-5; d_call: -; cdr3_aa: CASSQDSRNNQPQHF; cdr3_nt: TGCGCCAGCAGCCAAGATTCCAGAAACAATCAGCCCCAGCATTTT
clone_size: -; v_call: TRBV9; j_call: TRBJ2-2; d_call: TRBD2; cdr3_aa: CASSVGPHSGGRVGELFF; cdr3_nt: TGTGCCAGCAGCGTAGGACCCCATAGCGGGGGACGGGTCGGGGAGCTGTTTTTT
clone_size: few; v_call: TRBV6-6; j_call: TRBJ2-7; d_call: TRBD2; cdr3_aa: CASRLAGGDEQYF; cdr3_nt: TGTGCCAGCAGACTAGCGGGGGGCGACGAGCAGTACTTC
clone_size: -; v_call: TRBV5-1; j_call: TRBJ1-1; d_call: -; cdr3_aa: CASSFWQNTEAFF; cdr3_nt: TGCGCCAGCAGCTTTTGGCAGAACACTGAAGCTTTCTTT
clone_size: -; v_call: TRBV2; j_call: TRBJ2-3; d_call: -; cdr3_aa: CASSSTGTSTDTQYF; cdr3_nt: TGTGCCAGCAGTTCAACCGGGACTAGCACAGATACGCAGTATTTT
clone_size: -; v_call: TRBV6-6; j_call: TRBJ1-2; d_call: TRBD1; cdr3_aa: CASSSDRFTYGYTF; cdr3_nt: TGTGCCAGCAGTTCGGACAGGTTTACCTATGGCTACACCTTC
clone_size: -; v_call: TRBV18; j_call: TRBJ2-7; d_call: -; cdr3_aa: CASSPGQSYEQYF; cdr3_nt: TGTGCCAGCTCACCGGGACAATCCTACGAGCAGTACTTC
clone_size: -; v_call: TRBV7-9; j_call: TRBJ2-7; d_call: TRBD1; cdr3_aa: CASSPGTGVHEQYF; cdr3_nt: TGTGCCAGCAGCCCCGGGACAGGGGTCCACGAGCAGTACTTC
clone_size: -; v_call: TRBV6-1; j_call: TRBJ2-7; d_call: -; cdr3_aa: CASPTARGDEQYF; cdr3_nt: TGTGCCAGCCCCACAGCCAGGGGAGACGAGCAGTACTTC
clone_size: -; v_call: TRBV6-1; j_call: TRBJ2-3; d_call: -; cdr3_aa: CASRRGQSTDTQYF; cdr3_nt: TGTGCCAGCAGGCGGGGACAGAGCACAGATACGCAGTATTTT
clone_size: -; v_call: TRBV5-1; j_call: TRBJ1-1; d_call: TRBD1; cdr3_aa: CASSQRFGTGNTEAFF; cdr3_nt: TGCGCCAGCAGCCAGCGTTTCGGGACAGGGAACACTGAAGCTTTCTTT
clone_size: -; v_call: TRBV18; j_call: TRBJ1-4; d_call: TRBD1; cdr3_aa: CASSKDRGRNEKLFF; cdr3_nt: TGTGCCAGCTCAAAGGACAGGGGGCGTAATGAAAAACTGTTTTTT
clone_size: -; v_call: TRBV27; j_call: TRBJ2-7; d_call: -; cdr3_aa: CASSPYPEYEQYF; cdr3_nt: TGTGCCAGCAGTCCCTACCCCGAATACGAGCAGTACTTC
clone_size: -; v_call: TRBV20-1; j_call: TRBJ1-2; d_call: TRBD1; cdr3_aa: CSAVDRGGYTF; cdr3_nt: TGCAGTGCTGTGGACAGGGGTGGCTACACCTTC
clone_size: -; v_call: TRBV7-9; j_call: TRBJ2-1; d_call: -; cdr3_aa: CASSPLPLGSNEQFF; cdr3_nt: TGTGCCAGCAGCCCATTACCCCTAGGTAGCAATGAGCAGTTCTTC
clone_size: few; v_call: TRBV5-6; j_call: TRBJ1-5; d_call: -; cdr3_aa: CASSLGEGTQHF; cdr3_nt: TGTGCCAGCAGCTTAGGGGAGGGGACCCAGCATTTT
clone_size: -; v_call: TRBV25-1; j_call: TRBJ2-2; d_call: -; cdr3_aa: CASSEFDGDTGELFF; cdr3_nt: TGTGCCAGCAGTGAATTCGACGGAGACACCGGGGAGCTGTTTTTT
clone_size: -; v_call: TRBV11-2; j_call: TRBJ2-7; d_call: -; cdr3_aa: CASDEGQSPPDEQYF; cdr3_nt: TGTGCCAGCGACGAAGGACAGTCCCCGCCCGACGAGCAGTACTTC
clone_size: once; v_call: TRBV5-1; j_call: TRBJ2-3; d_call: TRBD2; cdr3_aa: CASSGTGVSGADTQYF; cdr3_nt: TGCGCCAGCAGCGGAACAGGAGTTAGCGGGGCAGATACGCAGTATTTT
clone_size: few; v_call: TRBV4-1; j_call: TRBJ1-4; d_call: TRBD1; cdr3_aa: CASSPRTGAANEKLFF; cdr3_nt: TGCGCCAGCAGTCCACGCACAGGGGCGGCTAATGAAAAACTGTTTTTT
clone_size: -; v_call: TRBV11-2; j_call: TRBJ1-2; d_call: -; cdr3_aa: CASKKLRRPSNYGYTF; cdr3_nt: TGTGCCAGCAAGAAACTCAGGAGGCCCTCTAACTATGGCTACACCTTC
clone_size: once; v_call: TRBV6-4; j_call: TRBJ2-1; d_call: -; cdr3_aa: CASSLYFRDNEQFF; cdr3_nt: TGTGCCAGCAGCCTCTATTTCAGGGATAATGAGCAGTTCTTC